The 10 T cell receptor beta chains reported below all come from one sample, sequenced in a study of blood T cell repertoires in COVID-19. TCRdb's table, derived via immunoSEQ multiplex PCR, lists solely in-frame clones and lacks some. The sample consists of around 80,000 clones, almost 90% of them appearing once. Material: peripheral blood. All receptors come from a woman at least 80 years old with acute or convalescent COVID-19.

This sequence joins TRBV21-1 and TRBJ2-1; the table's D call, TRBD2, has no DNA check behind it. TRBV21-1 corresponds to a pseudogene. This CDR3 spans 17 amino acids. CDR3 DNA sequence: TGTGCCAGCAGCAAAGCCGGAGGGACCCGACGGTTACATGAGCAGTTCTTC. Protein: CASSKAGGTRRLHEQFF.

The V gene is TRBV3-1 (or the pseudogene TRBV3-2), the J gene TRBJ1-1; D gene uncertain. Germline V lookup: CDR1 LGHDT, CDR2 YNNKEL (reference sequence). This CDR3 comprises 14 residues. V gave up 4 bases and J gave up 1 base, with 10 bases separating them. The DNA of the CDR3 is TGTGCCAGCAGCCGCGGGCTAGAGAACACTGAAGCTTTCTTT. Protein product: CASSRGLENTEAFF.

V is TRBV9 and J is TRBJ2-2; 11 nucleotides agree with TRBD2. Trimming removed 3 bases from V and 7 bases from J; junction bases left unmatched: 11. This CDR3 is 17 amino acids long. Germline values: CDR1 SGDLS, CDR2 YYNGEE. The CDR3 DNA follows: TGTGCCAGCAGCGCCCACATAGCGGGGGGGCCGAGCGGGGAGCTGTTTTTT. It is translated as CASSAHIAGGPSGELFF.

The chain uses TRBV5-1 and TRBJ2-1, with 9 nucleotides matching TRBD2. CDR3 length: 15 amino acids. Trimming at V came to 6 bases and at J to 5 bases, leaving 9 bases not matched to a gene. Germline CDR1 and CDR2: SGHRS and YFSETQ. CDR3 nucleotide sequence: TGCGCCAGCACCACAGAAGCGGGGGGAAACAATGAGCAGTTCTTC. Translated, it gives CASTTEAGGNNEQFF.

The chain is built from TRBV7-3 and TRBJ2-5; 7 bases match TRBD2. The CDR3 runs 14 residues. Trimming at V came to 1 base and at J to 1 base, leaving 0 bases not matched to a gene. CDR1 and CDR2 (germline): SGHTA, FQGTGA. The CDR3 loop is CASSLSGGQETQYF. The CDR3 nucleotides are TGTGCCAGCAGCTTAAGCGGGGGCCAAGAGACCCAGTACTTC.

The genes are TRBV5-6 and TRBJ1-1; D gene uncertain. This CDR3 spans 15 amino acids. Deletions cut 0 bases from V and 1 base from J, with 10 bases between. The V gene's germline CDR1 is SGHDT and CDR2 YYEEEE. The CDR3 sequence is CASSLVTTRNTEAFF. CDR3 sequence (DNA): TGTGCCAGCAGCTTGGTCACAACACGGAACACTGAAGCTTTCTTT.

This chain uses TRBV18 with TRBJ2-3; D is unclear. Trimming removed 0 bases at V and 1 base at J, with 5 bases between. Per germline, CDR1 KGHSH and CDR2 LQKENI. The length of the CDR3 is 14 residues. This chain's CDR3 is CASSPPARTDTQYF. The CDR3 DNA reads TGTGCCAGCTCACCACCGGCCCGCACAGATACGCAGTATTTT.

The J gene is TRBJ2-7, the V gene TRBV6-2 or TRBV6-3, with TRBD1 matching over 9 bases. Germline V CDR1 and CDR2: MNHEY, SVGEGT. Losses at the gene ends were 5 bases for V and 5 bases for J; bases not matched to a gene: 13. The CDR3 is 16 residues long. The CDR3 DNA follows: TGTGCCAGCAGTAGGACATCCGGGACAGGGCCCCACGAGCAGTACTTC. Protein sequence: CASSRTSGTGPHEQYF.

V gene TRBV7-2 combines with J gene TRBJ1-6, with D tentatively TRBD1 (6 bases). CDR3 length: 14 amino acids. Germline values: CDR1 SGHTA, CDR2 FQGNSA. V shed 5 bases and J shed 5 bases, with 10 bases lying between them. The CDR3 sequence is CASSPQGNNSPLHF. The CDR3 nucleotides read TGTGCCAGCAGCCCACAGGGTAATAATTCACCCCTCCACTTT.

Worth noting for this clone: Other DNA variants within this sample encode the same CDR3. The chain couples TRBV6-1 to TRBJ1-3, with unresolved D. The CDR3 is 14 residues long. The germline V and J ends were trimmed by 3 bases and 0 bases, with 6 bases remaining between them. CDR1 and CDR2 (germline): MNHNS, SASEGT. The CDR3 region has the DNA TGTGCCAGCAGTGACGGGGTCTCTGGAAACACCATATATTTT. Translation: CASSDGVSGNTIYF.